This TCR beta chain originates from a study of blood T cell repertoires in COVID-19. At the level of the study: PBMCs, B-cell-depleted T cells, or T cells were the source of the cDNA or gDNA that made up the material.

Per the original methods: Researchers report that nucleated cell counts were estimated from reference gene primer amplification. Repertoires were generated with immunoSEQ multiplex PCR, while TCRdb's copy carries only in-frame clones and drops some. V and J calls and clone size are those listed in that table; D and trimming were worked out from the DNA. The repertoire has 250,000 to 350,000 clones, more than 65% of them found once; the top ten carry around 14%. V lost 4 bases and J lost 6; bases outside the gene matches: 7. The CDR3 sequence is 15 residues long. Germline lookup yields CDR1 MDHEN and CDR2 SYDVKM. This clone showed up just once.

This TCR was recovered from a person aged 65 to 85 with COVID-19, enrolled during active disease. V usage is TRBV28 and J usage is TRBJ1-5; 9 bases line up with TRBD1. Material for sequencing was peripheral blood. The CDR3 nucleotides are TGTGCCAGCAGTTCTGCGAGGACAGGGGCTCAGCCCCAGCATTTT. It is translated as CASSSARTGAQPQHF.